The source of this T cell receptor beta chain is a study of blood T cell repertoires in COVID-19. The table lists this clone with a count of one. Only in-frame clones appear in the TCRdb table, and some are missing; sequencing was by immunoSEQ multiplex PCR. This sample has fewer than 350,000 clones; roughly 85% occur once, and the top ten carry 7.2%. What was sequenced was peripheral blood. The TCR sequence derives from a human donor in a cohort sampled during active COVID-19.

The DNA for the CDR3 is TGTGCCAGCAGCCAAGATCTTAACTATGGCTACACCTTC. Translating gives CASSQDLNYGYTF. The gene calls are TRBV14 and TRBJ1-2; no clear D. The germline V gene encodes CDR1 SGHDN and CDR2 FVKESK. The CDR3 sequence is 13 residues long. V was pared by 0 bases and J by 1 base, with 3 bases between. Drawing the rest from reference TRBV14 and TRBJ1-2, the complete variable domain is EAGVTQFPSHSVIEKGQTVTLRCDPISGHDNLYWYRRVMGKEIKFLLHFVKESKQDESGMPNNRFLAERTGGTYSTLKVQPAELEDSGVYFCASSQDLNYGYTFGSGTRLTVV.